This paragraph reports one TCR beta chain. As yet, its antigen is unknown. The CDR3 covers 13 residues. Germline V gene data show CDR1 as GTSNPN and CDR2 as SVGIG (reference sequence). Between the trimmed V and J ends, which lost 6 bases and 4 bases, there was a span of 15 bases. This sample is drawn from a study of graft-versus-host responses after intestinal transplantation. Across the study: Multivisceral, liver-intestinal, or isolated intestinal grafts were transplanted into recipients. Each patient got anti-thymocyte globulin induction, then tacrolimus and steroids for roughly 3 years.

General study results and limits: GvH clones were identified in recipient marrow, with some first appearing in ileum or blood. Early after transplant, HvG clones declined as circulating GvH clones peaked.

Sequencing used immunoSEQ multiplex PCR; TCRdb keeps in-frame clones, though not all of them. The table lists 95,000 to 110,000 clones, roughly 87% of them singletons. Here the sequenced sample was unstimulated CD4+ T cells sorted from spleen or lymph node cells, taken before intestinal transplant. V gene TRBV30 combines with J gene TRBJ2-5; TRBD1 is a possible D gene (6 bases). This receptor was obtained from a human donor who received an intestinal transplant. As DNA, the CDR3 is TGTGCCTGTAACAGGGTCGTTGGAGAGACCCAGTACTTC. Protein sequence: CACNRVVGETQYF. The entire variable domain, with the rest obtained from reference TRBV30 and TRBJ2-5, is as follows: SQTIHQWPATLVQPVGSPLSLECTVEGTSNPNLYWYRQAAGRGLQLLFYSVGIGQISSEVPQNLSASRPQDRQFILSSKKLLLSDSGFYLCACNRVVGETQYFGPGTRLLVL.